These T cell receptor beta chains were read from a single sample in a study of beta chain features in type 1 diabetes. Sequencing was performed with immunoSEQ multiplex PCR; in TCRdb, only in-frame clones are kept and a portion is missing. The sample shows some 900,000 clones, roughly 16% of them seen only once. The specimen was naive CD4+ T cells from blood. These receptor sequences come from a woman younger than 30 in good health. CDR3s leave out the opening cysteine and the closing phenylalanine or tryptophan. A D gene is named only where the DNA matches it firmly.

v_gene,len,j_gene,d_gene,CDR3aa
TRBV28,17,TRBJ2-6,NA,ASSPPGAGDVSGANVLT
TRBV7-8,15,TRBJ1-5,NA,ASSLGRGRGSNQPQH
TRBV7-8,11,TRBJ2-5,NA,ASSLGAGETQY
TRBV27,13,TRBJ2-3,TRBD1,ASSLSDRGTDTQY
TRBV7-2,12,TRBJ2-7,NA,ASSSTTAYYEQY
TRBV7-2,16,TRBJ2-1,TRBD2,ASRDLRGAGGRADEQF
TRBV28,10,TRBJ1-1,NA,ASSLSGRDAF
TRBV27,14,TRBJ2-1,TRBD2,ASSLQGLAGGNEQF
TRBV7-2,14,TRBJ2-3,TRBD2,ASSLGSGIGTDTQY
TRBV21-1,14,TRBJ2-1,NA,ASSTTSGGSYNEQF
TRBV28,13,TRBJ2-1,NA,ASSPFGTFDNEQF
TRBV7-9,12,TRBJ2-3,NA,ASSLERSTDTQY
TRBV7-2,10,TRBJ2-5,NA,ASSLSRSGQY
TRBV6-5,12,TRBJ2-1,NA,ASSYSGLVNEQF
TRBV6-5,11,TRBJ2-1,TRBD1,ASRIPGGSEQF
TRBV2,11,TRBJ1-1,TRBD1,ASRAGQATEAF
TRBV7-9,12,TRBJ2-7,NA,ASSQKGVTYEQY
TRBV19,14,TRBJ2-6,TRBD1,ASKTGATSGANVLT
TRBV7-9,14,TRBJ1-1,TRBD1,ASTSGDRGTGTEAF
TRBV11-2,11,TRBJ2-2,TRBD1,ASRDRNTGELF
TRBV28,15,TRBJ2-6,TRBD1,ASSWGTGGSGANVLT
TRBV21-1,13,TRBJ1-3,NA,PLSSRPRSGNTIY
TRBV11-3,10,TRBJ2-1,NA,ASSLDGGEQF
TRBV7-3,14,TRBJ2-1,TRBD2,ASSLTSGTNYNEQF
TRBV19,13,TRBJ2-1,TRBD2,ASEPGLAGPNEQF
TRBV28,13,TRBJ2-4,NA,ASSFNTARKNIQY
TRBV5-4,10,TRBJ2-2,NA,ASSLDAGELF
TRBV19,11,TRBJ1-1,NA,ASSIHMFTEAF
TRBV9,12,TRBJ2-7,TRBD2,ASSVTSGTNEQY
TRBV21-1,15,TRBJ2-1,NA,ASSKAHVELIYNEQF
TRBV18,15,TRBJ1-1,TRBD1,ASSPPGQGSMNTEAF
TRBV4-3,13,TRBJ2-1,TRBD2,ASSQEYLAGSQQF
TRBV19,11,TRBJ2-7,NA,ASSSTDTYEQY
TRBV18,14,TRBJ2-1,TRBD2,ASSPPSSGSAGEQF
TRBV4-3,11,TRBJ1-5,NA,ASSQGTGGPQH
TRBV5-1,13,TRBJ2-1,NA,ASSGGRQSYNEQF
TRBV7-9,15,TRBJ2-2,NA,ASSSPAGGLFGGELF
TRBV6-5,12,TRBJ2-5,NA,ASSYSPGGETQY
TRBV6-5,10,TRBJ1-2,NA,ASSLTGPGYT
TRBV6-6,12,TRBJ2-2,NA,ASRKWRHAGELF
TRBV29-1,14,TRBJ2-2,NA,SVEGVGFANTGELF
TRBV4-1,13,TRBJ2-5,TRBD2,ASSQETSNQETQY
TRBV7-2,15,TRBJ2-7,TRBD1,ASSPSTRTGGTYEQY
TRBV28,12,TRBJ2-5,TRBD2,ASSTTSRAGTQY